Listed here are 4 T cell receptor beta chains from one sample, sequenced in a study of human thymus T cells. The assay was immunoSEQ multiplex PCR, and TCRdb's table has in-frame clones only and misses some. The sample holds roughly 130,000 clones, around 94% seen once. Surgeons resected thymus tissue during corrective heart surgery. The sample comprised thymus tissue. The receptors stem from a boy under three years old with a congenital heart defect but otherwise immunologically healthy.

This clone has just a few counts. The chain couples TRBV5-1 to TRBJ1-1; no clear D. The V gene lost 3 bases and the J gene lost 1 base, with 7 bases spanning the gap. The germline V gene encodes CDR1 SGHRS and CDR2 YFSETQ. CDR3 size: 13 residues. The CDR3 coding sequence is TGCGCCAGCAGCTCCTTAGCGAACACTGAAGCTTTCTTT. Its translation: CASSSLANTEAFF.

The chain links TRBV5-1 to TRBJ2-5; 9 bases match TRBD2. The CDR3 covers 17 residues. V was clipped by 7 bases and J by 7 bases; unmatched bases: 20. CDR1 and CDR2 from the germline V gene are SGHRS and YFSETQ. The CDR3 sequence is CASDPGVRGGAGVTQYF. Here the CDR3 DNA reads TGCGCCAGCGACCCTGGGGTCCGCGGGGGGGCTGGTGTGACCCAGTACTTC.

This chain links TRBV27 with TRBJ1-6, with TRBD1 as a possible D gene (6 bases). The CDR3 is 17 residues long. Germline CDR1 is MNHEY and CDR2 is SMNVEV (reference sequence). The V end lost 3 bases, the J end lost 3 bases, and 15 bases lay between the germline ends. The DNA of the CDR3 is TGTGCCAGCAGTTTCCTACAAGGGGGATTCTATAATTCACCCCTCCACTTT. Translated, it gives CASSFLQGGFYNSPLHF.

The chain is built from TRBV4-1 and TRBJ1-5; the D is unclear. The CDR3 length is 15 residues. Trimming removed 2 bases from V and 3 bases from J, with 11 bases in between. Germline V gene sequence: CDR1 MGHRA, CDR2 YSYEKL. The CDR3 DNA reads TGCGCCAGCAGCCAACAGAACGGATTCAATCAGCCCCAGCATTTT. It specifies CASSQQNGFNQPQHF.